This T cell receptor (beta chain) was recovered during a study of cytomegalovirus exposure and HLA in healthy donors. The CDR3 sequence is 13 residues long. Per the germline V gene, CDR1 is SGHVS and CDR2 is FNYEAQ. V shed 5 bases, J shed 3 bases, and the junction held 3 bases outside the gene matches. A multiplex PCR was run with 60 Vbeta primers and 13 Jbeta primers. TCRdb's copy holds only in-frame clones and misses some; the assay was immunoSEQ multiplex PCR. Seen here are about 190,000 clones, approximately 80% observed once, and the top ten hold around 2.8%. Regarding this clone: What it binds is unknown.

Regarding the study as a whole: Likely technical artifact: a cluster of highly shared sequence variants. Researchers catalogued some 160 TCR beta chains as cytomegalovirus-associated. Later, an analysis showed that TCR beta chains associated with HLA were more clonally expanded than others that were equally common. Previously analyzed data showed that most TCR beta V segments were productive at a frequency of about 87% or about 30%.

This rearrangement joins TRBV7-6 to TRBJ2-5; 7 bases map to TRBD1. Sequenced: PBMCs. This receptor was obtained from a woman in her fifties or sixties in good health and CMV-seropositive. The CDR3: CASSRTGEETQYF. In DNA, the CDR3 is TGTGCCAGCAGCCGAACAGGGGAAGAGACCCAGTACTTC.